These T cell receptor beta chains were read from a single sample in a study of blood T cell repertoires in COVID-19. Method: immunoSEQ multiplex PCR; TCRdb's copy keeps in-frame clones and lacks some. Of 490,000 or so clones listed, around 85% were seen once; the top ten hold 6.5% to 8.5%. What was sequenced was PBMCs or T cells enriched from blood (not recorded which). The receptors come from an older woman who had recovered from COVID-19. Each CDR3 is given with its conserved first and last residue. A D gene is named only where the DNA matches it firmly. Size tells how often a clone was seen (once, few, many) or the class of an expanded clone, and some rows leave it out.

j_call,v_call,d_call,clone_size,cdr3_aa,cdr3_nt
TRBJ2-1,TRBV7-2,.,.,CASSLGVTTPYNEQFF,TGTGCCAGCAGCTTAGGGGTGACTACCCCCTACAATGAGCAGTTCTTC
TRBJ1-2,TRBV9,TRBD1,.,CASSLGTGLYGYTF,TGTGCCAGCAGCCTCGGGACAGGCCTATATGGCTACACCTTC
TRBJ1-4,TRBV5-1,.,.,CASSLVSGLEEKLFF,TGCGCCAGCAGCTTGGTTTCAGGCTTAGAGGAAAAACTGTTTTTT
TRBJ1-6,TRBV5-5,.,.,CASSFGQPSSPLHF,TGTGCCAGCAGCTTTGGACAGCCGTCGTCACCCCTCCACTTT
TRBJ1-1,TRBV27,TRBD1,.,CASSPGTGKNTEAFF,TGTGCCAGCAGTCCGGGGACAGGGAAGAACACTGAAGCTTTCTTT
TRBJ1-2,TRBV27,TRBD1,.,CASSPTGGGYTF,TGTGCCAGCAGCCCGACAGGGGGTGGCTACACCTTC
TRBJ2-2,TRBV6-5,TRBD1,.,CASRIDRVNTGELFF,TGTGCCAGCAGAATCGACAGGGTGAACACCGGGGAGCTGTTTTTT
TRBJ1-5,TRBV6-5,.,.,CASSSGGLSNQPQHF,TGTGCCAGCAGTTCAGGAGGGCTTAGCAATCAGCCCCAGCATTTT
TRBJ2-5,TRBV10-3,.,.,CAIRATAQETQYF,TGTGCCATCAGGGCCACAGCCCAAGAGACCCAGTACTTC
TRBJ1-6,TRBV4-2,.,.,CASSQDLLGRGANSPLHF,TGTGCCAGCAGCCAAGATCTATTAGGAAGGGGCGCGAATTCACCCCTCCACTTT
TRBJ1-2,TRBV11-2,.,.,CASSNRQANYGYTF,TGTGCCAGCAGTAATAGGCAGGCTAACTATGGCTACACCTTC
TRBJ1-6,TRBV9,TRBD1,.,CASSAGDRVSPLHF,TGTGCCAGCAGCGCGGGGGACAGGGTTTCACCCCTCCACTTT
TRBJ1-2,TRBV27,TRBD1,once,CASKDRGPNYGYTF,TGTGCCAGCAAGGACAGGGGGCCCAACTATGGCTACACCTTC
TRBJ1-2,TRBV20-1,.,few,CSASRMGQELNYGYTF,TGCAGTGCTAGTCGGATGGGGCAGGAGCTAAACTATGGCTACACCTTC
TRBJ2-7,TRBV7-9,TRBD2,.,CASSLTSDEQYF,TGTGCCAGCAGCCTCACTAGCGACGAGCAGTACTTC
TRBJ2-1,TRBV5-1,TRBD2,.,CASSPRTSSYNEQFF,TGCGCCAGCAGTCCAAGGACTAGCTCCTACAATGAGCAGTTCTTC
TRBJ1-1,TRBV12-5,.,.,CASGLPLTGPNTEAFF,TGTGCTAGTGGTTTGCCTTTGACAGGACCAAACACTGAAGCTTTCTTT
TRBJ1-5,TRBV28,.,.,CASSASRGLGNIDQPQHF,TGTGCCAGCAGTGCCTCCAGGGGCCTCGGCAACATAGATCAGCCCCAGCATTTT
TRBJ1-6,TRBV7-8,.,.,CASSLGGGSSYNSPLHF,TGTGCCAGCAGCTTAGGGGGCGGGAGCTCCTATAATTCACCCCTCCACTTT
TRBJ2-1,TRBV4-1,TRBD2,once,CASSPQRGGRNEQFF,TGCGCCAGCAGCCCTCAGCGGGGGGGCCGAAATGAGCAGTTCTTC
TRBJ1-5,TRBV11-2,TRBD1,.,CASSPTTGASQPQHF,TGTGCCAGCAGCCCCACTACAGGGGCAAGTCAGCCCCAGCATTTT
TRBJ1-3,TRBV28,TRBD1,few,CASRRTGGNTIYF,TGTGCCAGCAGGCGGACAGGCGGAAACACCATATATTTT
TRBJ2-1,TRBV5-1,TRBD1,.,CASSWDRANNEQFF,TGCGCCAGCAGCTGGGACAGGGCAAACAATGAGCAGTTCTTC
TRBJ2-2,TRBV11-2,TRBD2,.,CASSTLEASGDTGELFF,TGTGCCAGCAGCACCCTGGAGGCTAGCGGGGACACCGGGGAGCTGTTTTTT
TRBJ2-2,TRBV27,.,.,CASSLLGPSTGELFF,TGTGCCAGCAGTTTATTGGGGCCGTCCACCGGGGAGCTGTTTTTT
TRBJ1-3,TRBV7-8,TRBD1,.,CASSITGGNTIYF,TGTGCCAGCAGCATTACAGGGGGGAACACCATATATTTT